This T cell receptor beta chain was sequenced in a study of CD8+CD57+ T cells in acquired aplastic anemia. Unmatched junction bases numbered 13, after V lost 5 bases and J lost 6 bases. The CDR3 length is 16 residues. This clonotype was seen at least ten times. CD8+CD57+ cell expansion had been shown by flow cytometry in patients chosen for sequencing. The TCR beta profiling, which covered VDJ combination and CDR3 sequence, was carried out using genomic DNA as the template. TCRdb itself ran the reads through MiXCR, one entry per CDR3 protein. This sample has approximately 190,000 distinct CDR3 sequences, with approximately 48% found just once.

The TCR was taken from a human donor with aplastic anemia. The rearrangement joins TRBV12-3 or TRBV12-4 to TRBJ2-7; 10 nucleotides align to TRBD2. The sequencing sample was made of sorted CD4+, CD8+, or CD8+CD57+ T cells (not recorded which) from PBMCs. In DNA form, the CDR3 reads TGTGCCAGCAGTCGCTCGTCTAGCGGGAGATCTTTCGAGCAGTACTTC. This encodes CASSRSSSGRSFEQYF.